What follows is one T cell receptor beta chain and its context. The sample belongs to a study of blood T cell repertoires in COVID-19. Authors' processing steps: The authors estimated nucleated cell counts from reference gene primer amplification. This table comes from immunoSEQ multiplex PCR, and its TCRdb copy is limited to in-frame clones, with some not included. V and J calls and clone size are those listed in that table; D and trimming were worked out from the DNA. Of 70,000 to 85,000 clones in the sample, around 86% were seen once. Germline V gene sequence: CDR1 SGHRS, CDR2 YFSETQ. V dropped 4 bases and J dropped 4 bases, with 14 bases sitting between them. The CDR3 has 15 amino acids.

This clonotype was sampled from a woman aged 60 to 75 with acute or convalescent COVID-19. The chain couples TRBV5-1 to TRBJ2-2; TRBD2 is a possible D gene (7 bases). The source material was peripheral blood. CDR3 amino acids: CASSIGGGPTGELFF. DNA for the CDR3: TGCGCCAGCAGCATAGGGGGGGGCCCCACCGGGGAGCTGTTTTTT.